A single sample is the source of the 28 T cell receptor beta chains below, sequenced in a study of vaccination effects on CD4 cells after COVID-19. Within the ViraFEST assay, antigen-specific CD4+ T cells underwent expansion with viral peptide pools prior to sequencing. Culturing for more than 9 days preceded CD4+ T cell isolation. Method: immunoSEQ multiplex PCR; TCRdb's copy keeps in-frame clones and lacks some. Of approximately 13,000 clones listed, 76% are singletons. Their recognized antigens are unknown. The material was CD4+ T cells from PBMCs cultured with HCoV-229E spike peptides, obtained before COVID-19 vaccination. Receptors originate from a human donor who received a COVID-19 vaccine.

The chain recombines TRBV19 with TRBJ1-6; D is undetermined. The CDR3 length is 16 residues. Germline V gene lookup returns CDR1 LNHDA and CDR2 SQIVND (reference sequence). Between the trimmed V and J ends, which lost 3 bases and 7 bases, there was a span of 16 bases. The chain's CDR3 is CASSIPKRTANSPLHF. The CDR3 DNA sequence: TGTGCCAGTAGTATCCCCAAAAGGACGGCGAATTCACCCCTCCACTTT. Using reference TRBV19 and TRBJ1-6 for the parts outside the CDR3, the full variable domain is DGGITQSPKYLFRKEGQNVTLSCEQNLNHDAMYWYRQDPGQGLRLIYYSQIVNDFQKGDIAEGYSVSREKKESFPLTVTSAQKNPTAFYLCASSIPKRTANSPLHFGNGTRLTVT.

The rearrangement links TRBV5-1 to TRBJ2-7, with 7 positions matching TRBD1. There are 14 residues in the CDR3. CDR1 and CDR2 from the germline V gene are SGHRS and YFSETQ. The V segment lost 3 bases and the J segment 4 bases; nucleotides outside the gene matches: 7. The CDR3 here is CASSSGTALYEQYF. The CDR3 DNA is TGCGCCAGCAGCTCCGGGACAGCATTATACGAGCAGTACTTC.

V usage is TRBV5-4 and J usage is TRBJ2-7; D gene ambiguous. The CDR3 extends over 13 amino acids. V lost 4 bases and J 1 base, leaving 9 bases between the germline ends. From germline, CDR1 is SGHNT and CDR2 YYREEE (reference sequence). The chain's CDR3 is CASSPSQSYEQYF. CDR3 nucleotides: TGTGCCAGCAGCCCATCCCAGTCCTACGAGCAGTACTTC.

The V gene is TRBV5-1, the J gene TRBJ1-6, with D unresolved. Germline V lookup: CDR1 SGHRS, CDR2 YFSETQ. The CDR3 loop spans 16 amino acids. Between the trimmed V and J ends, which lost 0 bases and 5 bases, there was a span of 12 bases. This chain's CDR3 is CASSLDRSENNSPLHF. CDR3 coding DNA: TGCGCCAGCAGCTTGGATCGGTCCGAAAATAATTCACCCCTCCACTTT.

This clone was observed a handful of times. The J gene is TRBJ1-5, the V gene TRBV7-9; D possibly corresponds to TRBD1 (5 bases). V was trimmed by 6 bases and J by 3 bases, leaving 12 bases between them. Looked up from germline, CDR1 is SEHNR and CDR2 is FQNEAQ (reference sequence). The CDR3 is 14 residues long. The CDR3 sequence is CASSNQGSNQPQHF. CDR3 DNA: TGTGCCAGCAGTAATCAGGGATCCAATCAGCCCCAGCATTTT.

The chain links TRBV30 to TRBJ1-4; no firm D call. This CDR3 has 13 amino acids. V lost 2 bases to trimming and J lost 12 bases, with 16 bases between them. Germline values: CDR1 GTSNPN, CDR2 SVGIG (reference sequence). The CDR3 region is CAWSPEPRAELFF. The CDR3 DNA reads TGTGCCTGGAGTCCTGAACCCCGCGCGGAACTGTTTTTT.

This clone turned up a few times. The gene calls are TRBV6-4 and TRBJ1-1; TRBD1 matches 8 bases. The germline V gene has CDR1 MRHNA and CDR2 SNTAGT. The CDR3 runs 14 residues. Trimming cost V 4 bases and J 6 bases; bases outside gene matches: 7. CDR3 nucleotides: TGTGCCAGCAGTGCAGGGGGCGCGTCCGCTGAAGCTTTCTTT. The encoded protein is CASSAGGASAEAFF.

This clone was picked up a small number of times. The chain carries TRBV5-6 and TRBJ1-1, with 8 nucleotides matching TRBD1. Germline V gene sequence: CDR1 SGHDT, CDR2 YYEEEE. CDR3 length: 17 amino acids. The V segment lost 2 bases and the J segment 1 base; nucleotides outside the gene matches: 10. In nucleotides, the CDR3 is TGTGCCAGCAGCTTAGGACAGGGTCCTGGTAGGAACACTGAAGCTTTCTTT. Residues: CASSLGQGPGRNTEAFF.

This clone was seen only a few times. The rearrangement links TRBV24-1 to TRBJ2-1; 9 bases are a match to TRBD2. V shed 3 bases and J 7 bases; nucleotides not matched to a gene: 6. Germline V CDR1 and CDR2: KGHDR, SFDVKD. This CDR3 contains 15 residues. The CDR3 DNA sequence: TGTGCCACCAGTGATCCTAGCGGGAATGCGAATGAGCAGTTCTTC. This translates into CATSDPSGNANEQFF.

This clone was found a few times. The chain recombines TRBV4-2 with TRBJ1-2; D possibly corresponds to TRBD1 (5 bases). V lost 0 bases, J lost 5 bases, and 10 bases lay in between. The CDR3 covers 14 residues. Germline V lookup: CDR1 LGHNA, CDR2 YNFKEQ. CDR3 sequence reads: CASSQDRAFYGYTF. CDR3 nucleotide sequence: TGTGCCAGCAGCCAAGACAGGGCGTTTTATGGCTACACCTTC.

The chain joins TRBV7-9 to TRBJ2-3; D unresolved. V was trimmed by 1 base and J by 7 bases, leaving 6 bases between them. The CDR3 is 12 amino acids. Germline assignment: CDR1 SEHNR and CDR2 FQNEAQ (reference sequence). The CDR3 loop reads CASSLVFHTQYF. The CDR3 nucleotides are TGTGCCAGCAGCTTAGTTTTCCATACGCAGTATTTT.

The CDR3 reads CASSDGRGLDGYTF. DNA for the CDR3: TGCGCCAGCAGTGATGGCAGGGGGCTTGACGGCTACACCTTC. The J gene is TRBJ1-2, the V gene TRBV10-1, with 8 bases lining up with TRBD1. The CDR3 loop spans 14 amino acids. The germline V gene encodes CDR1 WNHNN and CDR2 SYGVQD (reference sequence). The J segment lost 8 bases and the V segment lost 3 bases, leaving 8 bases of the junction unmatched.

The CDR3 nucleotides are TGTGCCAGCAGCGTAGAGGGGGCGAACACCGGGGAGCTGTTTTTT. Translating gives CASSVEGANTGELFF. The chain uses TRBV9 and TRBJ2-2; TRBD1 might be the D (6 bases). Trimming shortened V by 0 bases and J by 0 bases, and 6 bases separated the two germline ends. This CDR3 spans 15 amino acids. From germline, CDR1 is SGDLS and CDR2 YYNGEE. Full variable domain (outside the CDR3, taken from reference TRBV9 and TRBJ2-2): DSGVTQTPKHLITATGQRVTLRCSPRSGDLSVYWYQQSLDQGLQFLIQYYNGEERAKGNILERFSAQQFPDLHSELNLSSLELGDSALYFCASSVEGANTGELFFGEGSRLTVL.

V gene TRBV30 combines with J gene TRBJ1-1; D gene unclear. The CDR3 consists of 14 residues. Germline V gene sequence: CDR1 GTSNPN, CDR2 SVGIG (reference sequence). Trimming pared 0 bases from V and 11 bases from J, leaving 19 bases between. The CDR3 DNA is TGTGCCTGGAGTGTAAAAAGGGCGGGCCGGCGGGCTTTCTTT. Translated: CAWSVKRAGRRAFF.

The chain joins TRBV20-1 to TRBJ2-5, with no clear D. With 7 bases removed from V and 2 bases from J, the gap between germline ends came to 8 bases. The CDR3 runs to 11 residues. Germline V gene data show CDR1 as DFQATT and CDR2 as SNEGSKA (reference sequence). The CDR3, as DNA: TGCAGTGTTGGGCTTCAAGAGACCCAGTACTTC. Amino acid sequence: CSVGLQETQYF.

The V gene is TRBV4-1, the J gene TRBJ1-5; D remains ambiguous. Between the trimmed V and J ends, which lost 6 bases and 2 bases, there was a span of 14 bases. The CDR3 loop spans 15 amino acids. The germline gives CDR1 MGHRA, CDR2 YSYEKL. The CDR3 nucleotides are TGCGCCAGCAGTCCCCCCGGCGGAGGCAATCAGCCCCAGCATTTT. Its protein product is CASSPPGGGNQPQHF.

This rearrangement joins TRBV5-1 to TRBJ2-1, with a tentative D call TRBD2 (7 bases). V gave up 5 bases and J gave up 0 bases, with 9 bases separating them. The CDR3 is 14 amino acids. Germline values: CDR1 SGHRS, CDR2 YFSETQ. The CDR3 region has the DNA TGCGCCAGCAGGGGAGGGGGCTCCTACAATGAGCAGTTCTTC. This codes for CASRGGGSYNEQFF.

The chain has TRBV7-6 and TRBJ2-6; unclear D gene. The V gene's germline CDR1 is SGHVS and CDR2 FNYEAQ. V gave up 5 bases and J gave up 0 bases, with 11 bases separating them. The CDR3 totals 16 residues. The CDR3 nucleotides are TGTGCCAGCAGCCTACGTCGGGTCTCTGGGGCCAACGTCCTGACTTTC. Amino acid sequence: CASSLRRVSGANVLTF.

This clone was observed once. The chain couples TRBV10-3 to TRBJ2-1; D is perhaps TRBD1 (6 bases). The CDR3 covers 15 residues. Trimming removed 8 bases at V and 2 bases at J, with 16 bases between. Germline V gene data show CDR1 as ENHRY and CDR2 as SYGVKD. Here the CDR3 reads CAIQKGDTAYNEQFF. The DNA of the CDR3 is TGTGCCATCCAAAAGGGGGACACGGCCTACAATGAGCAGTTCTTC.

The gene calls are TRBV4-1 and TRBJ2-5, with 11 bases identical to TRBD1. Unmatched junction bases numbered 10, after V lost 2 bases and J lost 5 bases. This CDR3 is 17 amino acids long. Looked up from germline, CDR1 is MGHRA and CDR2 is YSYEKL. CDR3 protein: CASSQPDRGLLRETQYF. The CDR3 coding sequence is TGCGCCAGCAGCCAACCGGACAGGGGGCTTCTAAGGGAGACCCAGTACTTC.

This clone was recorded a few times. The chain recombines TRBV18 with TRBJ1-5; perhaps TRBD1 as D (5 bases). Trimming removed 3 bases from V and 6 bases from J, with 15 bases in between. In germline, CDR1 is KGHSH, CDR2 LQKENI. The length of the CDR3 is 15 residues. The CDR3 protein is CASSPRRGDGQPQHF. The CDR3 nucleotides read TGTGCCAGCTCACCGCGAAGAGGGGATGGTCAGCCCCAGCATTTT.

The chain joins TRBV12-3 or TRBV12-4 to TRBJ1-2; no clear D. V was shortened by 3 bases and J by 0 bases, with 2 bases between the two germline ends. The CDR3 has 12 residues. CDR3 region: CASSFPNYGYTF. The CDR3 nucleotides are TGTGCCAGCAGTTTTCCTAACTATGGCTACACCTTC.

The V gene is TRBV28, the J gene TRBJ1-1; tentatively, D is TRBD1 (6 bases). Germline V gene sequence: CDR1 MDHEN, CDR2 SYDVKM. V was clipped by 5 bases and J by 5 bases, with 12 bases between them. This CDR3 spans 13 amino acids. Written as DNA, the CDR3 is TGTGCCAGCAGTAACAGGGAGATAACTGAAGCTTTCTTT. This codes for CASSNREITEAFF.

This sequence joins TRBV7-2 and TRBJ2-3; no firm D call. The germline CDR1 and CDR2 sequences are SGHTA and FQGNSA. V was cut by 3 bases and J by 0 bases, with 7 bases left in between. This CDR3 comprises 14 residues. CDR3 in amino acids: CASSFGSSTDTQYF. For the CDR3, the DNA is TGTGCCAGCAGCTTTGGCTCTAGCACAGATACGCAGTATTTT.

CDR3 sequence: CASSRELHRDNSPLHF. In DNA form, the CDR3 reads TGTGCCAGCAGCCGGGAATTACACAGGGATAATTCACCCCTCCACTTT. This chain uses TRBV3-1 (or the pseudogene TRBV3-2) with TRBJ1-6; tentatively, D is TRBD1 (6 bases). Germline V gives CDR1 LGHDT, CDR2 YNNKEL (reference sequence). The ends were cut back, 4 bases at V and 5 bases at J, with 15 bases in the middle. The CDR3 is 16 amino acids.

The chain couples TRBV4-1 to TRBJ1-2, with 9 bases matching TRBD1. J was trimmed by 0 bases and V by 1 base; bases with no gene match: 18. CDR1 is MGHRA, CDR2 YSYEKL, per germline. The CDR3 is made up of 21 amino acids. CDR3 amino acids: CASSQVETGGWGGRANYGYTF. Written as DNA, the CDR3 is TGCGCCAGCAGCCAAGTGGAGACAGGGGGATGGGGTGGCCGAGCTAACTATGGCTACACCTTC.

V is TRBV15 and J is TRBJ1-1; D is possibly TRBD1 (6 bases). Germline loops: CDR1 LNHNV, CDR2 YYDKDF (reference sequence). Trimming stripped 0 bases from V and 11 bases from J, with 22 bases between. CDR3 size: 16 residues. CDR3 DNA: TGTGCCACCAGCAGAGATGGGGGGGGACACCTCTGGGGGGCTTTCTTT. Translating it yields CATSRDGGGHLWGAFF.

This rearrangement joins TRBV28 to TRBJ2-7; D uncertain. V lost 0 bases to trimming and J lost 3 bases, with 21 bases between them. The CDR3 runs 18 residues. Germline assignment: CDR1 MDHEN and CDR2 SYDVKM. DNA of the CDR3: TGTGCCAGCAGTTTATGGGGGATCATGTCTCTGGGCTTCTACGAGCAGTACTTC. Encoded protein: CASSLWGIMSLGFYEQYF.